Listed below are T cell receptor beta chains from one sample, sequenced in a study of T cells in Graves' hyperthyroidism and ophthalmopathy. TCRdb analysed the multiplex PCR reads with MiXCR anew, one entry per CDR3 protein. The data show approximately 700,000 distinct CDR3 sequences, over 15% seen once. The sample was blood. These receptors all come from a man between 18 and 29 years old with Graves' hyperthyroidism. Both conserved end residues are part of each CDR3. The D gene is left open where the match is weak. Where a row states a size, it is once, few, many or the class of an expanded clone; other rows omit it.

D gene | clone size | J gene | V gene | CDR3 protein | CDR3 DNA
TRBD2 | few | TRBJ2-5 | TRBV28 | CASSTGASGSEETQYF | TGTGCCAGCAGTACTGGGGCTAGCGGGAGTGAAGAGACCCAGTACTTC
- | - | TRBJ2-7 | TRBV7-6 | CASSLDEERVQYF | TGTGCCAGCAGCTTAGACGAGGAGCGGGTGCAGTACTTC
- | many | TRBJ1-2 | TRBV27 | CASRGTVDNYGYTF | TGTGCCAGCAGGGGCACGGTAGATAACTATGGCTACACCTTC
- | few | TRBJ1-2 | TRBV10-2 | CASSVDKGEGYTF | TGCGCCAGCAGTGTGGATAAGGGCGAGGGCTACACCTTC
TRBD2 | many | TRBJ2-4 | TRBV7-2 | CASSSTGLAGDRAKNIQYF | TGTGCCAGCAGCTCAACAGGACTAGCGGGAGACCGGGCCAAAAACATTCAGTACTTC
TRBD1 | many | TRBJ2-7 | TRBV29-1 | CSVGTGIDYEQYF | TGCAGCGTCGGGACAGGGATAGACTACGAGCAGTACTTC
TRBD1 | many | TRBJ2-7 | TRBV28 | CASSAHWGTENYEQYF | TGTGCCAGCAGTGCCCATTGGGGGACAGAAAACTACGAGCAGTACTTC
- | many | TRBJ2-4 | TRBV28 | CASSSPRQGKNIQYF | TGTGCCAGCAGTTCACCCCGGCAGGGAAAAAACATTCAGTACTTC
- | many | TRBJ2-5 | TRBV18 | CASSPQRTAETQYF | TGTGCCAGCTCACCTCAGAGGACAGCCGAGACCCAGTACTTC
TRBD2 | few | TRBJ2-1 | TRBV9 | CASSALAGGPSSYNEQFF | TGTGCCAGCAGCGCACTAGCGGGAGGACCGAGCTCCTACAATGAGCAGTTCTTC
- | many | TRBJ2-3 | TRBV20-1 | CSGEVGTDTQYF | TGCAGCGGGGAAGTTGGCACAGATACGCAGTATTTT
TRBD1 | - | TRBJ1-6 | TRBV13 | CASSPGQGYNSPLHF | TGTGCCAGCAGCCCTGGACAGGGGTATAATTCACCCCTCCACTTT
TRBD2 | many | TRBJ2-7 | TRBV28 | CASSTPRLASIPYEQYF | TGTGCCAGCAGTACCCCTAGACTAGCGTCGATCCCGTACGAGCAGTACTTC
- | many | TRBJ1-4 | TRBV20-1 | CSAFYAPNEKLFF | TGCAGTGCCTTCTATGCACCTAATGAAAAACTGTTTTTT
- | many | TRBJ2-3 | TRBV6-1 | CASRPAAGSDTQYF | TGTGCCAGCAGGCCAGCGGCCGGTAGTGATACGCAGTATTTT
TRBD2 | many | TRBJ2-7 | TRBV20-1 | CSARGGPTSSIYEQYF | TGCAGTGCTAGAGGGGGTCCGACTAGCAGTATATACGAGCAGTACTTC
TRBD2 | - | TRBJ2-5 | TRBV19 | CATQVGGSLGETQYF | TGTGCCACTCAGGTGGGAGGGAGTTTGGGAGAGACCCAGTACTTC
TRBD2 | few | TRBJ2-7 | TRBV4-1 | CASSQVAGVSYEQYF | TGCGCCAGCAGCCAGGTAGCGGGAGTTTCCTACGAGCAGTACTTC
TRBD1 | - | TRBJ2-7 | TRBV29-1 | CSVGNSGTGGSEQYF | TGCAGCGTTGGCAATTCGGGGACAGGGGGATCGGAGCAGTACTTC
- | many | TRBJ2-5 | TRBV2 | CASTLYQETQYF | TGTGCCAGCACCCTGTACCAAGAGACCCAGTACTTC
TRBD2 | - | TRBJ2-7 | TRBV20-1 | CSAKRASGTYEQYF | TGCAGTGCTAAGCGGGCTAGCGGAACCTACGAGCAGTACTTC
- | few | TRBJ2-7 | TRBV28 | CASSLVHASSYEQYF | TGTGCCAGCAGTTTGGTACACGCGAGCTCCTACGAGCAGTACTTC
- | few | TRBJ2-3 | TRBV29-1 | CSVGLVSVPDTQYF | TGCAGCGTGGGACTTGTGTCAGTCCCGGATACGCAGTATTTT
TRBD1 | few | TRBJ2-5 | TRBV10-2 | CASSERDSPLSPKYF | TGCGCCAGCAGTGAGAGGGACAGCCCTTTGAGTCCCAAGTACTTC
- | many | TRBJ2-1 | TRBV7-9 | CASSADQRREQFF | TGTGCCAGCAGCGCAGACCAGAGAAGGGAGCAGTTCTTC
- | - | TRBJ1-3 | TRBV19 | CASSPPRGGTGNTIYF | TGTGCCAGTAGTCCCCCGAGGGGGGGGACTGGAAACACCATATATTTT
- | few | TRBJ2-1 | TRBV10-3 | CAISESRDFEQFF | TGTGCCATCAGTGAGTCCCGGGACTTTGAGCAGTTCTTC
TRBD2 | - | TRBJ2-1 | TRBV19 | CASSIATSGRNEQFF | TGTGCCAGTAGTATAGCGACTAGCGGGAGAAATGAGCAGTTCTTC
TRBD1 | few | TRBJ1-2 | TRBV5-1 | CASKGQGASGGYTF | TGCGCCAGCAAAGGACAGGGGGCGTCTGGTGGCTACACCTTC
- | - | TRBJ1-2 | TRBV30 | CAWSVPGPSRFWHGYTF | TGTGCCTGGAGCGTTCCTGGGCCGTCGCGATTCTGGCATGGCTACACCTTC
- | - | TRBJ2-1 | TRBV27 | CASSPTETLEGPNEQFF | TGTGCCAGCAGTCCAACTGAAACCCTGGAGGGCCCCAATGAGCAGTTCTTC
TRBD2 | - | TRBJ2-7 | TRBV7-9 | CASSEAGGPVYEQYF | TGTGCCAGCAGCGAAGCGGGAGGGCCCGTTTACGAGCAGTACTTC
TRBD1 | few | TRBJ2-1 | TRBV29-1 | CSGGDRGLYNEQFF | TGCAGCGGGGGGGACAGGGGCTTGTACAATGAGCAGTTCTTC
TRBD1 | many | TRBJ2-3 | TRBV7-9 | CASSLRGQGSTDTQYF | TGTGCCAGCAGCTTAAGGGGACAGGGCAGCACAGATACGCAGTATTTT
- | few | TRBJ1-1 | TRBV11-2 | CASSGQTGALPLNTEAFF | TGTGCCAGCAGCGGTCAGACAGGAGCTCTTCCTCTGAACACTGAAGCTTTCTTT
TRBD2 | few | TRBJ2-1 | TRBV6-2/TRBV6-3 | CASRYRGGGDEQFF | TGTGCCAGCAGATACCGGGGGGGAGGCGATGAGCAGTTCTTC
- | - | TRBJ1-1 | TRBV7-9 | CASSRGGYRGRGTEAFF | TGTGCCAGCAGCAGGGGGGGCTACCGGGGAAGAGGGACTGAAGCTTTCTTT
- | - | TRBJ1-1 | TRBV18 | CASSPEGEFGRVNTEAFF | TGTGCCAGCTCACCAGAGGGGGAGTTTGGGAGGGTGAACACTGAAGCTTTCTTT
- | - | TRBJ2-5 | TRBV28 | CASSSLTGVGETQYF | TGTGCCAGCAGTTCCCTCACGGGGGTGGGTGAGACCCAGTACTTC
- | few | TRBJ2-4 | TRBV7-8 | CASSQLDRSKNIQYF | TGTGCCAGCAGCCAGCTGGACCGAAGCAAAAACATTCAGTACTTC
- | few | TRBJ1-2 | TRBV29-1 | CSDPQGTF | TGCAGCGACCCCCAGGGCACCTTC
TRBD1 | - | TRBJ1-3 | TRBV3-1 | CASSYDRGSGNTIYF | TGTGCCAGCAGCTACGACAGGGGGTCTGGAAACACCATATATTTT
TRBD1 | many | TRBJ2-7 | TRBV2 | CASSNDRDEQYF | TGTGCCAGCAGCAATGACAGGGACGAGCAGTACTTC
- | many | TRBJ2-1 | TRBV6-1 | CASRTARYNEQFF | TGTGCCAGCCGGACGGCACGATACAATGAGCAGTTCTTC
- | few | TRBJ2-4 | TRBV28 | CASSLRGLMFGRSKNIQYF | TGTGCCAGCAGTCTCAGGGGACTTATGTTCGGGAGATCCAAAAACATTCAGTACTTC
TRBD2 | many | TRBJ2-1 | TRBV5-1 | CASSYRLAGVLNEQFF | TGCGCCAGCAGCTATCGACTAGCGGGAGTGCTAAATGAGCAGTTCTTC
TRBD1 | many | TRBJ2-7 | TRBV18 | CASSTGGEGEQYF | TGTGCCAGCTCAACAGGGGGTGAAGGGGAGCAGTACTTC
- | few | TRBJ2-3 | TRBV7-3 | CASSLTRRGDTQYF | TGTGCCAGCAGCTTAACTCGGAGGGGGGATACGCAGTATTTT
TRBD2 | - | TRBJ2-6 | TRBV12-3/TRBV12-4 | CASSPAGSGANVLTF | TGTGCCAGCAGCCCAGCGGGGTCTGGGGCCAACGTCCTGACTTTC
- | - | TRBJ2-7 | TRBV15 | CATSRDRNLEQYF | TGTGCCACCAGCAGAGATAGGAACCTCGAGCAGTACTTC
TRBD2 | - | TRBJ2-1 | TRBV15 | CATSRGGLGGVYNEQFF | TGTGCCACCAGCAGAGGCGGACTGGGGGGGGTCTACAATGAGCAGTTCTTC
TRBD2 | - | TRBJ2-7 | TRBV20-1 | CSAALGGRGYEQYF | TGCAGTGCTGCCCTGGGGGGGAGAGGATACGAGCAGTACTTC
TRBD2 | - | TRBJ2-5 | TRBV20-1 | CSARLAGAIQETQYF | TGCAGTGCTAGACTAGCGGGAGCCATACAAGAGACCCAGTACTTC
TRBD2 | many | TRBJ2-2 | TRBV2 | CASGGGPTGELFF | TGTGCCAGCGGGGGGGGACCCACCGGGGAGCTGTTTTTT
TRBD1 | few | TRBJ2-5 | TRBV30 | CAWSPPFGQGRGETQYF | TGTGCCTGGAGTCCTCCTTTTGGACAGGGGCGAGGGGAGACCCAGTACTTC